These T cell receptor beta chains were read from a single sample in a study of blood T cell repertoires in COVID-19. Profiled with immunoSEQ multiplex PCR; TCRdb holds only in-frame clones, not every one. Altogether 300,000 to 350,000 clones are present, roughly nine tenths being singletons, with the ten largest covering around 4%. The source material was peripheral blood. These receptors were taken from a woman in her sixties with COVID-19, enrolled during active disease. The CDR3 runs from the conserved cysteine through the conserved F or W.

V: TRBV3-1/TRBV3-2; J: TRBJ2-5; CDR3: CASSQSGGAWETQYF
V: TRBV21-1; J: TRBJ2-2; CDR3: CASSRPGKELFF
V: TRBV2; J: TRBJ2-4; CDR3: CASSEDRGPAKNIQYF
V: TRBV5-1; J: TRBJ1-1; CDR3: CASSLETGAVVEAFF
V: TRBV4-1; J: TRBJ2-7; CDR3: CASSPTTSYEQYF
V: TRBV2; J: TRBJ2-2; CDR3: CASSEAPGNTGELFF
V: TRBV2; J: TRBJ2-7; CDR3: CATSARTVAYEQYF
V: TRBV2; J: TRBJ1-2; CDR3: CASSDRGKGQYGYTF
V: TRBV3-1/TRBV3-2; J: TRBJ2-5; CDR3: CASSSLSGLGLETQYF
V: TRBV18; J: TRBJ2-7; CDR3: CASSPVDSSYEQYF
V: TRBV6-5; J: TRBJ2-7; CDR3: CASSLDRREQYF
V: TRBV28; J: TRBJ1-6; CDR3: CASSLDAAASPYF
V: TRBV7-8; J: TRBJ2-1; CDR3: CATRRTSGGASYNEQFF
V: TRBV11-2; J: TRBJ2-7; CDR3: CASSLPGGEQYF
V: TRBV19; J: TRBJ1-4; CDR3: CASSLGRDLYNEKLFF
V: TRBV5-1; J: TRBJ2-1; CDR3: CASSGGGTTRNEQFF
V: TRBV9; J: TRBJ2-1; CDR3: CASSVSRGLNSGVNEQFF
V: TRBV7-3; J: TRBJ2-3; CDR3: CASSSTGLITDTQYF
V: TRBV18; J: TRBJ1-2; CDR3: CASSQNTGTDYGYTF
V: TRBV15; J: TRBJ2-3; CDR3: CATRTGAVDTQYF
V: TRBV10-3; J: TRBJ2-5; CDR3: CAISGRGGPMETQYF
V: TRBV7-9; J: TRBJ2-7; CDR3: CASSLASAYVEQYF
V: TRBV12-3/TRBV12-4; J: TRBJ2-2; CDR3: CASSSRGTGELFF
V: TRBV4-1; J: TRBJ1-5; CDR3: CASSQKKGGGASNQPQHF
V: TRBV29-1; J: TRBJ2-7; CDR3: CSVVGTGVYEQYF
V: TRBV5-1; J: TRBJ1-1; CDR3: CASSSGTGGTEAFF
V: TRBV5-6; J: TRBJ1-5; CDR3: CASSLAGSYQPQHF